This T cell receptor (beta chain) was identified in a study of control samples from healthy donors and cancer patients. Germline V lookup: CDR1 LNHDA, CDR2 SQIVND (reference sequence). The CDR3 has 14 residues. V lost 7 bases to trimming and J lost 4 bases, with 16 bases between them. This table comes from immunoSEQ multiplex PCR, and its TCRdb copy is limited to in-frame clones, with some not included. This sample has around 130,000 clones, with around nine tenths found just once. The receptor was isolated from a man aged 18 to 35 in good health. The chain carries TRBV19 and TRBJ1-1; the D is unclear. The sample comprised blood. CDR3 sequence: CASIREGLTTEAFF. The DNA of the CDR3 is TGTGCCAGTATACGGGAGGGATTGACCACTGAAGCTTTCTTT.